This T cell receptor (beta chain) stems from a study of long-term antiretroviral therapy in people with HIV. Study conclusions and caveats: Drawn between about 2004 and 2018, the blood was possibly obtained under older ART regimens.

Each sample contained roughly 0.85-11 million cryopreserved PBMC, thawed before DNA extraction. V dropped 4 bases and J dropped 5 bases, with 13 bases sitting between them. Germline V gives CDR1 SGHTA, CDR2 FQGNSA. The CDR3 loop spans 14 amino acids. As for this clone: Antigen: not known.

A v3.0 immunoSEQ assay was performed at survey level. The method was immunoSEQ multiplex PCR; TCRdb's version includes in-frame clones alone and lacks a portion of them. The data show some 20,000 clones, around 91% seen once. The sample was unsorted PBMCs, taken 4.2 years after starting antiretroviral therapy. The rearrangement joins TRBV7-2 to TRBJ2-3, with a tentative D call TRBD2 (6 bases). The receptor was derived from a man aged 45-65 years with HIV. DNA for the CDR3: TGTGCCAGCAGCTGGGTTGGGGGGAGAGATACGCAGTATTTT. This sequence encodes CASSWVGGRDTQYF.